The rows below give T cell receptor beta chains drawn from one sample of a study of blood T cell repertoires in COVID-19. The table came from immunoSEQ multiplex PCR; TCRdb's copy has only in-frame clones and leaves some out. The repertoire includes a few hundred thousand clones, roughly 87% of them detected once, and less than 2.5% sits in the top ten. Material: peripheral blood. The receptors shown here come from a man aged 18 to 35 with active or convalescent COVID-19. CDR3s include the opening cysteine and the closing phenylalanine or tryptophan. D genes are given only for firm matches.

d_call: -; v_call: TRBV6-1; j_call: TRBJ1-5; cdr3_aa: CASSEWGGLGNQPQHF
d_call: TRBD1; v_call: TRBV28; j_call: TRBJ1-2; cdr3_aa: CASSSTGFGYTF
d_call: TRBD1; v_call: TRBV5-3; j_call: TRBJ2-7; cdr3_aa: CASRGTLRTGDTYEQYF
d_call: TRBD1; v_call: TRBV28; j_call: TRBJ1-1; cdr3_aa: CASRNDRGNTEAFF
d_call: -; v_call: TRBV12-3/TRBV12-4; j_call: TRBJ1-5; cdr3_aa: CASSPLDNQPQHF
d_call: -; v_call: TRBV19; j_call: TRBJ2-5; cdr3_aa: CASSNLHGQETQYF
d_call: TRBD2; v_call: TRBV5-1; j_call: TRBJ2-7; cdr3_aa: CASSLRTSASYEQYF
d_call: -; v_call: TRBV20-1; j_call: TRBJ1-5; cdr3_aa: CSASHSNQPQHF
d_call: -; v_call: TRBV9; j_call: TRBJ1-3; cdr3_aa: CASSVGYPGAGNTIYF
d_call: -; v_call: TRBV12-3/TRBV12-4; j_call: TRBJ1-2; cdr3_aa: CASRRQIGAGYTF